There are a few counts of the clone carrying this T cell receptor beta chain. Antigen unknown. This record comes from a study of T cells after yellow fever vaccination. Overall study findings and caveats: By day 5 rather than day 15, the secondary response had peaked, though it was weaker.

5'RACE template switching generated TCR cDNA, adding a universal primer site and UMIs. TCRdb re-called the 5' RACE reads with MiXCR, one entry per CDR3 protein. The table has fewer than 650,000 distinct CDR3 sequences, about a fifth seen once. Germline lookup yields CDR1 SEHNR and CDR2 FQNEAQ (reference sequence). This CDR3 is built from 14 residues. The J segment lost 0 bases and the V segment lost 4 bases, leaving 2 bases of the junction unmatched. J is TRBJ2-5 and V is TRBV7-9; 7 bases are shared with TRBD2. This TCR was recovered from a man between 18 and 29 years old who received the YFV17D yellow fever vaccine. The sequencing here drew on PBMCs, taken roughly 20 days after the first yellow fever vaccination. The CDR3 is CASSSGGYQETQYF. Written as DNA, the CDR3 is TGTGCCAGCAGCTCCGGGGGGTACCAAGAGACCCAGTACTTC. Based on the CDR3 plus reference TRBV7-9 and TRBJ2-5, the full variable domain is DTGVSQNPRHKITKRGQNVTFRCDPISEHNRLYWYRQTLGQGPEFLTYFQNEAQLEKSRLLSDRFSAERPKGSFSTLEIQRTEQGDSAMYLCASSSGGYQETQYFGPGTRLLVL.